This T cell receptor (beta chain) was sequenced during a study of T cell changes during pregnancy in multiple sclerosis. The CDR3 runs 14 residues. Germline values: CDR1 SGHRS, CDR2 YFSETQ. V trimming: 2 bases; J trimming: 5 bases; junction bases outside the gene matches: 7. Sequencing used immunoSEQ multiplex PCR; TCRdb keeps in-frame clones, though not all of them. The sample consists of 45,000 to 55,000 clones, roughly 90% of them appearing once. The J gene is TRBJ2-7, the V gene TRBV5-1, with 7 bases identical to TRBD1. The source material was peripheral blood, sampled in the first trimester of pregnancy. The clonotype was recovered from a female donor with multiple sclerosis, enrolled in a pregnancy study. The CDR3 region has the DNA TGCGCCAGCAGCTTCCGGGACAGTAAGAACGAGCAGTACTTC. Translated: CASSFRDSKNEQYF. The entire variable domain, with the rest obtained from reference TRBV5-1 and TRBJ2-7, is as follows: KAGVTQTPRYLIKTRGQQVTLSCSPISGHRSVSWYQQTPGQGLQFLFEYFSETQRNKGNFPGRFSGRQFSNSRSEMNVSTLELGDSALYLCASSFRDSKNEQYFGPGTRLTVT.